These 25 T cell receptor beta chains came from one sample sequenced in a study of T cell responses to AZD1222 COVID-19 vaccine (dated by TCRdb to the early 2020s). Library preparation was by the immunoSEQ multiplex PCR assay. Drawn from immuneACCESS, this table holds only the in-frame rearrangements with V and J called that TCRdb kept. Clones are partly lost; checked studies trace under half to an unresolved V gene and leave the rest unexplained. Present in this sample are 75,000 to 100,000 clones, roughly nine tenths of which were seen just once. The ten largest make up over 2% of the sample. Per the publication, the time point label means: baseline before first vaccination. This specimen consisted of peripheral blood, obtained on day 0 of AZD1222 vaccination. The receptors here all came from an adult in good health.

The genes are TRBV3-1 (or the pseudogene TRBV3-2) and TRBJ2-7; D not certain. The CDR3 totals 14 residues. Germline V gives CDR1 LGHDT, CDR2 YNNKEL (reference sequence). The germline V and J ends were trimmed by 0 bases and 3 bases, with 9 bases remaining between them. The CDR3 sequence is CASSQEPALYEQYF. In DNA, the CDR3 is TGTGCCAGCAGCCAAGAGCCAGCTCTCTACGAGCAGTACTTC.

In DNA form, the CDR3 reads TGTGCCAGCAGTGCAGGGGGAGCGAGCCAAGAGACCCAGTACTTC. Its translation is CASSAGGASQETQYF. The chain links TRBV11-3 to TRBJ2-5, with 7 bases matching TRBD1. The CDR3 extends over 15 amino acids. Trimming removed 6 bases from V and 1 base from J; junction bases left unmatched: 8. The germline gives CDR1 SGHNT, CDR2 YENEEA.

In its sample, this clone was seen once. V is TRBV3-1 (or the pseudogene TRBV3-2) and J is TRBJ1-5; 9 bases line up with TRBD1. Trimming removed 2 bases from V and 7 bases from J; junction bases left unmatched: 6. The CDR3 consists of 15 residues. Germline V CDR1 and CDR2: LGHDT, YNNKEL (reference sequence). In DNA form, the CDR3 reads TGTGCCAGCAGCCAATCCGACAGGGGGGGGCAGCCCCAGCATTTT. Protein: CASSQSDRGGQPQHF.

The V call is TRBV18, the J call TRBJ2-7; the match to TRBD2 covers 11 bases. Germline CDR1 reads KGHSH; CDR2 reads LQKENI. The CDR3 has 15 amino acids. The junction had 4 bases not matched to a gene; V was cut back by 5 bases and J by 1 base. In DNA form, the CDR3 reads TGTGCCAGCTCAACCGGGACTAGCGGATCCTACGAGCAGTACTTC. Residues: CASSTGTSGSYEQYF.

The gene calls are TRBV11-2 and TRBJ2-3, with 9 bases matching TRBD2. There are 16 residues in the CDR3. V was pared by 0 bases and J by 8 bases, with 9 bases of the junction left unmatched. Per the germline V gene, CDR1 is SGHAT and CDR2 is FQNNGV. In nucleotides, the CDR3 is TGTGCCAGCAGCTTAGAGGTAGCGGGAGATGATGGTACGCAGTATTTT. Translated: CASSLEVAGDDGTQYF.

This clone was counted once. This chain uses TRBV2 with TRBJ1-1; TRBD1 agrees at 11 bases. Germline CDR1 is SNHLY and CDR2 is FYNNEI. CDR3 size: 13 residues. V gave up 7 bases and J gave up 6 bases; unmatched junction bases: 4. The CDR3 DNA reads as TGTGCCAGCAAGCCGGGACAGGGGGCTGAAGCTTTCTTT. Translated: CASKPGQGAEAFF.

The chain links TRBV5-3 to TRBJ2-7, with a weak D call TRBD2 (6 bases). TRBV5-3 is flagged as an ORF with uncertain function. The CDR3 loop spans 14 amino acids. With 6 bases removed from V and 0 bases from J, the gap between germline ends came to 13 bases. As DNA, the CDR3 is TGTGCCAGAAAGATGGCGGACTACTCCTACGAGCAGTACTTC. Translated, it gives CARKMADYSYEQYF.

The rearrangement links TRBV6-1 to TRBJ1-2; D possibly corresponds to TRBD1 (5 bases). The germline V and J ends were trimmed by 2 bases and 8 bases, with 18 bases remaining between them. Germline assignment: CDR1 MNHNS and CDR2 SASEGT. The CDR3 length is 15 residues. CDR3 DNA: TGTGCCAGCAGTGAACTAGGGACGGGAATCAAGGGCTACACCTTC. It is translated as CASSELGTGIKGYTF.

The rearrangement joins TRBV6-5 to TRBJ1-2, with D unresolved. Germline V CDR1 and CDR2: MNHEY, SVGAGI. V lost 7 bases to trimming and J lost 0 bases, with 9 bases between them. The CDR3 extends over 13 amino acids. CDR3 loop: CASTFTANYGYTF. DNA for the CDR3: TGTGCCAGCACCTTCACCGCTAACTATGGCTACACCTTC.

CDR3 sequence: CASSVGSGGGYTF. CDR3 DNA: TGTGCCAGCAGCGTAGGCAGCGGAGGAGGCTACACCTTC. The rearrangement joins TRBV9 to TRBJ1-2; D is uncertain. V lost 0 bases and J lost 8, with 11 bases in between. This CDR3 comprises 13 residues. CDR1 is SGDLS and CDR2 is YYNGEE in the germline V gene.

The chain is built from TRBV7-9 and TRBJ1-2, with 8 bases that match TRBD1. Trimming at V came to 5 bases and at J to 4 bases, leaving 15 bases not matched to a gene. This CDR3 is 17 amino acids long. Germline CDR1 and CDR2: SEHNR and FQNEAQ (reference sequence). The CDR3 is CASSPWTQGQGGYGYTF. The DNA of the CDR3 is TGTGCCAGCAGCCCTTGGACTCAAGGACAGGGCGGCTATGGCTACACCTTC.

The CDR3 DNA sequence: TGTGCCTGGAGTATTGGACAGGCGAGCAATCAGCCCCAGCATTTT. Translation gives CAWSIGQASNQPQHF. The chain links TRBV30 to TRBJ1-5, with TRBD1 matching 7 bases. The CDR3 covers 15 residues. With V trimmed by 2 bases and J by 1 base, 5 bases remained unmatched. Germline CDR1 reads GTSNPN; CDR2 reads SVGIG (reference sequence).

The chain carries TRBV3-1 (or the pseudogene TRBV3-2) and TRBJ2-7; possibly TRBD2 for D (6 bases). This CDR3 is 13 amino acids long. Germline assignment: CDR1 LGHDT and CDR2 YNNKEL (reference sequence). The V and J ends lost 2 bases and 9 bases respectively, with 14 bases between them. The CDR3 loop reads CASSQTGSGRQYF. CDR3 bases: TGTGCCAGCAGCCAAACAGGTTCCGGGAGGCAGTACTTC.

The genes are TRBV18 and TRBJ1-6, with TRBD1 as a possible D gene (5 bases). The V end was cut by 3 bases, the J end by 4 bases, with 10 bases between. Germline assignment: CDR1 KGHSH and CDR2 LQKENI. The CDR3 totals 15 residues. The CDR3 nucleotides are TGTGCCAGCTCACCCGACAGTTCGTATAATTCACCCCTCCACTTT. It codes for CASSPDSSYNSPLHF.

The chain links TRBV3-1 (or the pseudogene TRBV3-2) to TRBJ2-5; tentatively, D is TRBD1 (6 bases). Germline-derived CDR1 and CDR2 are LGHDT and YNNKEL (reference sequence). The CDR3 runs 16 residues. Trimming left V 5 bases short and J 5 bases short, with 21 bases between. The CDR3, as DNA: TGTGCCAGCAGCATTGGGGACACCAACCGCGGGGAGACCCAGTACTTC. Translating it yields CASSIGDTNRGETQYF.

This chain connects TRBV18 to TRBJ1-2; 7 nucleotides agree with TRBD1. The ends lost 3 bases at V and 4 bases at J; junction bases unmatched: 8. The CDR3 loop spans 15 amino acids. Per germline, CDR1 KGHSH and CDR2 LQKENI. DNA of the CDR3: TGTGCCAGCTCACCTAGGGACAGCTCTTTCTATGGCTACACCTTC. This encodes CASSPRDSSFYGYTF.

This chain uses TRBV23-1 with TRBJ2-1; 7 bases align to TRBD1. TRBV23-1 is annotated as an ORF whose role is uncertain. The V and J ends lost 4 bases and 1 base, in that order; junction bases with no gene match: 4. CDR3 length equals 15 residues. The CDR3 sequence is CASSRDSTSYNEQFF. The CDR3 DNA reads as TGCGCCAGCAGTCGGGACAGCACATCCTACAATGAGCAGTTCTTC.

This chain joins TRBV9 and TRBJ2-2; TRBD1 matches 9 bases. The CDR3 is 16 amino acids. Per germline, CDR1 SGDLS and CDR2 YYNGEE. V lost 3 bases and J lost 6; bases outside the gene matches: 9. The CDR3 coding sequence is TGTGCCAGCAGCGAGAGGTGGACAGGGGATGCCGGGGAGCTGTTTTTT. It is translated as CASSERWTGDAGELFF.

V gene TRBV29-1 combines with J gene TRBJ2-3; D unresolved. The CDR3 totals 16 residues. The ends were cut back, 0 bases at V and 1 base at J, with 14 bases in the middle. Germline lookup yields CDR1 SQVTM and CDR2 ANQGSEA. The CDR3 is CSVEDAGFGGTDTQYF. Written as DNA, the CDR3 is TGCAGCGTTGAAGATGCTGGATTTGGGGGCACAGATACGCAGTATTTT.

The genes are TRBV10-3 and TRBJ2-7, with unresolved D. The CDR3 has 11 amino acids. CDR1 and CDR2 (germline): ENHRY, SYGVKD. The ends were cut back, 3 bases at V and 3 bases at J, with 3 bases in the middle. The chain's CDR3 is CAISDSYEQYF. As DNA, the CDR3 is TGTGCCATCAGTGACAGCTACGAGCAGTACTTC.

The chain is built from TRBV15 and TRBJ1-1; 9 nucleotides match TRBD1. V trimming: 4 bases; J trimming: 0 bases; junction bases outside the gene matches: 3. CDR1 LNHNV and CDR2 YYDKDF come from the germline V gene (reference sequence). The CDR3 consists of 15 residues. CDR3 region: CATSTGTGLNTEAFF. The DNA for the CDR3 is TGTGCCACCAGCACCGGGACAGGGTTGAACACTGAAGCTTTCTTT.

In its sample, this clone was seen once. This rearrangement joins TRBV5-1 to TRBJ1-1, with a weak D call TRBD1 (6 bases). This CDR3 has 13 amino acids. Trimming pared 6 bases from V and 3 bases from J, leaving 12 bases between. Germline V gene sequence: CDR1 SGHRS, CDR2 YFSETQ. The DNA for the CDR3 is TGCGCCAGCAACAGGGACACATACACTGAAGCTTTCTTT. Translation gives CASNRDTYTEAFF.

The chain recombines TRBV3-1 (or the pseudogene TRBV3-2) with TRBJ2-1; 9 bases are shared with TRBD2. The germline CDR1 and CDR2 sequences are LGHDT and YNNKEL (reference sequence). V lost 2 bases, J lost 11 bases, and 16 bases stayed unmatched. The CDR3 length is 17 residues. The CDR3 DNA reads as TGTGCCAGCAGCCAACATATTTCTTCGCGGGAGGGAACAAAGCAGTTCTTC. The encoded protein is CASSQHISSREGTKQFF.

This chain uses TRBV18 with TRBJ2-2, with D perhaps assigned TRBD1 or TRBD2 (5 bases each). The CDR3 contains 15 residues. Trimming shortened V by 1 base and J by 4 bases, and 10 bases separated the two germline ends. CDR1 is KGHSH and CDR2 is LQKENI in the germline V gene. This chain's CDR3 is CASSPRPGTTGELFF. The CDR3 region has the DNA TGTGCCAGCTCACCACGTCCAGGGACCACCGGGGAGCTGTTTTTT.

The genes are TRBV30 and TRBJ1-2; no definite D call. From germline, CDR1 is GTSNPN and CDR2 SVGIG (reference sequence). The CDR3 contains 11 residues. V lost 0 bases, J lost 8 bases, and 7 bases lay in between. The CDR3 DNA sequence: TGTGCCTGGAGTGTAGCGTTGGGCTACACCTTC. It encodes CAWSVALGYTF.